A single sample is the source of the 24 T cell receptor beta chains below, sequenced in a study of OX40 agonist ivuxolimab in advanced cancers. Method: immunoSEQ multiplex PCR; TCRdb's copy keeps in-frame clones and lacks some. The data contain over 65,000 clones, just over 85% of them singletons. The sample consisted of CD4+ or CD8+ T cells sorted from blood, taken in a trial of the OX40 agonist ivuxolimab. All receptors come from an adult with an advanced solid tumor such as melanoma, head and neck, liver or kidney cancer.

V is TRBV6-5 and J is TRBJ2-5, with a weak D call TRBD2 (5 bases). The J call is uncertain, as TRBJ2-7 better fits the DNA end. Germline V gene lookup returns CDR1 MNHEY and CDR2 SVGAGI. This CDR3 has 13 residues. The CDR3 sequence is CASSYGRAYEQYF. In DNA, the CDR3 is TGTGCCAGCAGTTACGGGCGGGCCTACGAGCAGTACTTC.

This clone was counted only a few times. The chain couples TRBV2 to TRBJ1-2; no reliable D call. This CDR3 region has 12 residues. Germline CDR1 is SNHLY and CDR2 is FYNNEI. Trimming pared 7 bases from V and 4 bases from J, leaving 10 bases between. CDR3 nucleotides: TGTGCCAGCACCCCCGAGTTCTATGGCTACACCTTC. It yields the protein CASTPEFYGYTF. Supplemented by reference TRBV2 and TRBJ1-2, the full variable domain reads EPEVTQTPSHQVTQMGQEVILRCVPISNHLYFYWYRQILGQKVEFLVSFYNNEISEKSEIFDDQFSVERPDGSNFTLKIRSTKLEDSAMYFCASTPEFYGYTFGSGTRLTVV.

The rearrangement joins TRBV5-6 to TRBJ2-5; 8 bases line up with TRBD1. The last part of the DNA fits TRBJ2-7 better; the J call may be wrong. This CDR3 has 16 amino acids. Germline-derived CDR1 and CDR2 are SGHDT and YYEEEE. The CDR3 coding sequence is TGTGCCAGCAGCTTGGGGGACAGGAAATACTCCTACGAGCAGTACTTC. Translated, it gives CASSLGDRKYSYEQYF.

There are a few counts of this clone. The J gene is TRBJ1-2, the V gene TRBV21-1. TRBV21-1 is an annotated pseudogene. CDR3 length equals 15 residues. This chain's CDR3 is CASSIIRARLDGYTF. CDR3 coding DNA: TGTGCCAGCAGCATAATCAGAGCGAGGCTAGATGGCTACACCTTC.

The chain uses TRBV7-2 and TRBJ2-5; 7 nucleotides match TRBD1. The CDR3 runs 18 residues. Looked up from germline, CDR1 is SGHTA and CDR2 is FQGNSA. The V and J ends lost 2 bases and 4 bases, in that order; junction bases with no gene match: 16. CDR3 region: CASSLFGGATGPGETQYF. In nucleotides, the CDR3 is TGTGCCAGCAGCTTATTCGGCGGAGCGACAGGGCCGGGAGAGACCCAGTACTTC.

This sequence joins TRBV30 and TRBJ1-5; 9 bases align to TRBD1. Germline V gene sequence: CDR1 GTSNPN, CDR2 SVGIG (reference sequence). The CDR3 extends over 14 amino acids. Trimming took 2 bases from V and 6 from J; bases not matched to a gene: 5. CDR3 region: CAWSLGQGGQPQHF. CDR3 bases: TGTGCCTGGAGTCTGGGACAGGGCGGTCAGCCCCAGCATTTT.

The chain employs TRBV11-3 and TRBJ1-1; no reliable D call. This CDR3 is built from 14 residues. Germline V gene data show CDR1 as SGHNT and CDR2 as YENEEA. V was clipped by 0 bases and J by 5 bases, with 10 bases between them. CDR3 in amino acids: CASSLDITGTEAFF. The CDR3 DNA sequence: TGTGCCAGCAGCTTAGACATAACGGGGACTGAAGCTTTCTTT.

This rearrangement joins TRBV29-1 to TRBJ2-1; tentative D call: TRBD1 (6 bases). CDR3 length: 14 amino acids. The germline CDR1 and CDR2 sequences are SQVTM and ANQGSEA. The V end lost 7 bases, the J end lost 11 bases, and 24 bases lay between the germline ends. The CDR3 loop reads CSATNRAPFLKQFF. CDR3 in DNA: TGCAGCGCTACTAACAGGGCCCCCTTCTTGAAGCAGTTCTTC.

The count of this clone is one. The chain couples TRBV7-9 to TRBJ2-5, with TRBD2 matching 7 bases. Germline CDR1 reads SEHNR; CDR2 reads FQNEAQ (reference sequence). The V and J ends lost 6 bases and 4 bases, in that order; junction bases with no gene match: 11. The CDR3 totals 15 residues. For the CDR3, the DNA is TGTGCCAGCAGTTCGGCTAGCGGACGCCCAGAGACCCAGTACTTC. Amino acid sequence: CASSSASGRPETQYF.

The chain links TRBV20-1 to TRBJ2-5; D is perhaps TRBD1 (5 bases). Germline V gene lookup returns CDR1 DFQATT and CDR2 SNEGSKA (reference sequence). Trimming removed 6 bases from V and 4 bases from J, with 9 bases in between. CDR3 length equals 11 residues. The CDR3 reads CSARRGETQYF. The CDR3 nucleotides read TGCAGTGCAAGAAGGGGAGAGACCCAGTACTTC.

V usage is TRBV27 and J usage is TRBJ1-2; 7 nucleotides agree with TRBD1. Per the germline V gene, CDR1 is MNHEY and CDR2 is SMNVEV (reference sequence). Trimming cost V 3 bases and J 0 bases; bases outside gene matches: 7. The CDR3 is 16 residues long. The CDR3 sequence is CASSFTGTESNYGYTF. The CDR3 DNA follows: TGTGCCAGCAGTTTCACCGGGACAGAATCTAACTATGGCTACACCTTC.

J is TRBJ1-5 and V is TRBV30; D perhaps matches TRBD1 (5 bases). Looked up from germline, CDR1 is GTSNPN and CDR2 is SVGIG (reference sequence). CDR3 length: 14 residues. V lost 5 bases and J 2 bases, leaving 13 bases between the germline ends. This chain's CDR3 is CAWGIGVGNQPQHF. As DNA, the CDR3 is TGTGCCTGGGGGATAGGGGTAGGCAATCAGCCCCAGCATTTT.

This sequence joins TRBV14 and TRBJ1-1; the match to TRBD1 covers 7 bases. With 4 bases clipped from V and 11 bases from J, the junction kept 10 bases outside the gene matches. Germline-derived CDR1 and CDR2 are SGHDN and FVKESK. This CDR3 region has 13 residues. Here the CDR3 DNA reads TGTGCCAGCAGCCGGAACAGGGGATCGGTCGCTTTCTTT. Encoded protein: CASSRNRGSVAFF.

V is TRBV11-2 and J is TRBJ2-1; D may be TRBD2 (6 bases). V lost 3 bases and J 13 bases, leaving 10 bases between the germline ends. Germline assignment: CDR1 SGHAT and CDR2 FQNNGV. The CDR3 sequence is 11 residues long. The DNA for the CDR3 is TGTGCCAGCAGCTTGGGAGGACTACAGTTCTTC. Its translation is CASSLGGLQFF.

This chain joins TRBV19 and TRBJ2-7; 7 positions agree with TRBD2. Looked up from germline, CDR1 is LNHDA and CDR2 is SQIVND (reference sequence). Trimming removed 3 bases from V and 1 base from J; junction bases left unmatched: 0. The CDR3 totals 13 residues. CDR3 nucleotides: TGTGCCAGTAGTATCGGGGGGTCCTACGAGCAGTACTTC. Translated: CASSIGGSYEQYF.

The CDR3 sequence: CAWSEGTGQTSNQPQHF. The DNA for the CDR3 is TGTGCCTGGAGTGAGGGGACAGGGCAGACCAGCAATCAGCCCCAGCATTTT. The gene calls are TRBV30 and TRBJ1-5; 9 nucleotides agree with TRBD1. The germline V gene has CDR1 GTSNPN and CDR2 SVGIG (reference sequence). CDR3 size: 17 residues. The trim removed 1 base at V and 1 base at J, leaving 8 bases unmatched. The full variable domain, with the rest looked up from reference TRBV30 and TRBJ1-5, is SQTIHQWPATLVQPVGSPLSLECTVEGTSNPNLYWYRQAAGRGLQLLFYSVGIGQISSEVPQNLSASRPQDRQFILSSKKLLLSDSGFYLCAWSEGTGQTSNQPQHFGDGTRLSIL.

The rearrangement uses TRBV4-3 and TRBJ2-4; D may be TRBD2 (6 bases). V lost 0 bases, J lost 4 bases, and 19 bases lay in between. The germline CDR1 and CDR2 sequences are LGHNA and YSLEER. The CDR3 extends over 18 amino acids. CDR3 protein: CASSQDSPGGTRKNIQYF. The DNA of the CDR3 is TGCGCCAGCAGCCAAGATTCACCCGGAGGGACCCGTAAAAACATTCAGTACTTC.

V is TRBV7-2 and J is TRBJ2-7, with D perhaps TRBD2 (6 bases). Germline V gives CDR1 SGHTA, CDR2 FQGNSA. Trimming took 6 bases from V and 2 from J, leaving 14 bases between them. This CDR3 has 14 residues. The CDR3 DNA reads as TGTGCCAGCAGGCCCTTTAGGACTACCTACGAGCAGTACTTC. This translates into CASRPFRTTYEQYF.

The V gene is TRBV2, the J gene TRBJ2-1; 8 bases line up with TRBD1. The length of the CDR3 is 14 residues. Per germline, CDR1 SNHLY and CDR2 FYNNEI. The ends lost 7 bases at V and 14 bases at J; junction bases unmatched: 16. The CDR3 is CASTPDAGQGKKFF. The DNA of the CDR3 is TGTGCCAGCACCCCTGACGCTGGACAGGGAAAAAAGTTCTTC.

The chain recombines TRBV19 with TRBJ2-1; 14 nucleotides agree with TRBD2. V shed 1 base and J 3 bases; nucleotides not matched to a gene: 8. This CDR3 contains 19 residues. The germline V gene has CDR1 LNHDA and CDR2 SQIVND (reference sequence). The CDR3 DNA reads TGTGCCAGTAGTATAGTTCCGGGACTAGCGGGGGTCCGCTACAATGAGCAGTTCTTC. As protein: CASSIVPGLAGVRYNEQFF.

Note on this clone: The junction departs from the called germline gene at one end, perhaps through a read error. The gene calls are TRBV11-2 and TRBJ1-3, with 7 bases fitting TRBD1. Germline CDR1 and CDR2: SGHAT and FQNNGV. CDR3 length equals 13 residues. The DNA of the CDR3 is TGTGCCAGCAGCTTAGATCGGTCAGGACAGGAAGATTTT. This sequence encodes CASSLDRSGQEDF.

The sample holds one count of this clone. The chain joins TRBV13 to TRBJ1-1; 8 bases are a match to TRBD1. The CDR3 length is 17 residues. Per the germline V gene, CDR1 is PRHDT and CDR2 is FYEKMQ (reference sequence). V shed 3 bases and J 1 base; nucleotides not matched to a gene: 10. CDR3 nucleotides: TGTGCCAGCAGCTTTCACCCGACAGGGGCCAAGAACACTGAAGCTTTCTTT. It yields the protein CASSFHPTGAKNTEAFF.

This chain links TRBV9 with TRBJ2-3; a possible D gene is TRBD2 (5 bases). Germline CDR1 is SGDLS and CDR2 is YYNGEE. CDR3 length: 14 residues. Deletions cut 4 bases from V and 1 base from J, with 10 bases between. In DNA, the CDR3 is TGTGCCAGCAGCCAAGGGAGAGGCACAGATACGCAGTATTTT. Protein sequence: CASSQGRGTDTQYF. The full variable domain, in which reference TRBV9 and TRBJ2-3 provide the parts outside the CDR3, is DSGVTQTPKHLITATGQRVTLRCSPRSGDLSVYWYQQSLDQGLQFLIQYYNGEERAKGNILERFSAQQFPDLHSELNLSSLELGDSALYFCASSQGRGTDTQYFGPGTRLTVL.

This chain links TRBV30 with TRBJ1-2; no clear D gene. V was pared by 5 bases and J by 1 base, with 14 bases between. The CDR3 extends over 14 amino acids. The V gene's germline CDR1 is GTSNPN and CDR2 SVGIG (reference sequence). In DNA, the CDR3 is TGTGCCTGGTGTGGCCGCCCTAATAACTATGGCTACACCTTC. This translates into CAWCGRPNNYGYTF. Based on the CDR3 plus reference TRBV30 and TRBJ1-2, the full variable domain is SQTIHQWPATLVQPVGSPLSLECTVEGTSNPNLYWYRQAAGRGLQLLFYSVGIGQISSEVPQNLSASRPQDRQFILSSKKLLLSDSGFYLCAWCGRPNNYGYTFGSGTRLTVV.